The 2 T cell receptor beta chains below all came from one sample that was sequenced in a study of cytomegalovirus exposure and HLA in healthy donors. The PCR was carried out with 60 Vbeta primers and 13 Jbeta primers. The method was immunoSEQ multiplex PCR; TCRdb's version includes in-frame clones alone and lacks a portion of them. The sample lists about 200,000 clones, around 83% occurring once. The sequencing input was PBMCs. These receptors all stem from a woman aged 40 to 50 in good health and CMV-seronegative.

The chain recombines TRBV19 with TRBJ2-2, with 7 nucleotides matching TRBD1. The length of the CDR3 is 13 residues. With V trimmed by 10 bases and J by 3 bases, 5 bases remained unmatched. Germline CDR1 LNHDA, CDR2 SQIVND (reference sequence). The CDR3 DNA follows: TGTGCCATGATGGGACAGCACACCGGGGAGCTGTTTTTT. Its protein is CAMMGQHTGELFF. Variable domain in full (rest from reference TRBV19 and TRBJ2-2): DGGITQSPKYLFRKEGQNVTLSCEQNLNHDAMYWYRQDPGQGLRLIYYSQIVNDFQKGDIAEGYSVSREKKESFPLTVTSAQKNPTAFYLCAMMGQHTGELFFGEGSRLTVL.

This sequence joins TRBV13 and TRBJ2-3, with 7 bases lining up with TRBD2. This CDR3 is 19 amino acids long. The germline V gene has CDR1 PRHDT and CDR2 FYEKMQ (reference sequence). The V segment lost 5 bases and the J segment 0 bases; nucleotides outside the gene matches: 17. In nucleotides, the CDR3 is TGTGCCAGCAGCCGCCCCCCCGGCGGGACTACTTCTAGCACAGATACGCAGTATTTT. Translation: CASSRPPGGTTSSTDTQYF.